This T cell receptor beta chain was found in a study of early T cells in non-severe SARS-CoV-2 infection. This clonotype was observed a handful of times. CDR1 and CDR2 from the germline V gene are SQVTM and ANQGSEA. With 6 bases removed from V and 0 bases from J, the gap between germline ends came to 19 bases. This CDR3 spans 16 amino acids. Each CDR3 protein is one row after TCRdb ran MiXCR on the 5' RACE reads. The profile covers tens of thousands of distinct CDR3 sequences, with 5% to 6.5% appearing a single time and 3.5% taken by the ten largest. This chain connects TRBV29-1 to TRBJ2-3; D is unclear. The source material was whole blood. The receptor was derived from an adult who was a healthcare worker with PCR-confirmed SARS-CoV-2 infection or an uninfected control (not recorded which). The CDR3 coding sequence is TGCAGCGTGCCCACTTTGTCCTTAAGTAGCACAGATACGCAGTATTTT. This sequence encodes CSVPTLSLSSTDTQYF.